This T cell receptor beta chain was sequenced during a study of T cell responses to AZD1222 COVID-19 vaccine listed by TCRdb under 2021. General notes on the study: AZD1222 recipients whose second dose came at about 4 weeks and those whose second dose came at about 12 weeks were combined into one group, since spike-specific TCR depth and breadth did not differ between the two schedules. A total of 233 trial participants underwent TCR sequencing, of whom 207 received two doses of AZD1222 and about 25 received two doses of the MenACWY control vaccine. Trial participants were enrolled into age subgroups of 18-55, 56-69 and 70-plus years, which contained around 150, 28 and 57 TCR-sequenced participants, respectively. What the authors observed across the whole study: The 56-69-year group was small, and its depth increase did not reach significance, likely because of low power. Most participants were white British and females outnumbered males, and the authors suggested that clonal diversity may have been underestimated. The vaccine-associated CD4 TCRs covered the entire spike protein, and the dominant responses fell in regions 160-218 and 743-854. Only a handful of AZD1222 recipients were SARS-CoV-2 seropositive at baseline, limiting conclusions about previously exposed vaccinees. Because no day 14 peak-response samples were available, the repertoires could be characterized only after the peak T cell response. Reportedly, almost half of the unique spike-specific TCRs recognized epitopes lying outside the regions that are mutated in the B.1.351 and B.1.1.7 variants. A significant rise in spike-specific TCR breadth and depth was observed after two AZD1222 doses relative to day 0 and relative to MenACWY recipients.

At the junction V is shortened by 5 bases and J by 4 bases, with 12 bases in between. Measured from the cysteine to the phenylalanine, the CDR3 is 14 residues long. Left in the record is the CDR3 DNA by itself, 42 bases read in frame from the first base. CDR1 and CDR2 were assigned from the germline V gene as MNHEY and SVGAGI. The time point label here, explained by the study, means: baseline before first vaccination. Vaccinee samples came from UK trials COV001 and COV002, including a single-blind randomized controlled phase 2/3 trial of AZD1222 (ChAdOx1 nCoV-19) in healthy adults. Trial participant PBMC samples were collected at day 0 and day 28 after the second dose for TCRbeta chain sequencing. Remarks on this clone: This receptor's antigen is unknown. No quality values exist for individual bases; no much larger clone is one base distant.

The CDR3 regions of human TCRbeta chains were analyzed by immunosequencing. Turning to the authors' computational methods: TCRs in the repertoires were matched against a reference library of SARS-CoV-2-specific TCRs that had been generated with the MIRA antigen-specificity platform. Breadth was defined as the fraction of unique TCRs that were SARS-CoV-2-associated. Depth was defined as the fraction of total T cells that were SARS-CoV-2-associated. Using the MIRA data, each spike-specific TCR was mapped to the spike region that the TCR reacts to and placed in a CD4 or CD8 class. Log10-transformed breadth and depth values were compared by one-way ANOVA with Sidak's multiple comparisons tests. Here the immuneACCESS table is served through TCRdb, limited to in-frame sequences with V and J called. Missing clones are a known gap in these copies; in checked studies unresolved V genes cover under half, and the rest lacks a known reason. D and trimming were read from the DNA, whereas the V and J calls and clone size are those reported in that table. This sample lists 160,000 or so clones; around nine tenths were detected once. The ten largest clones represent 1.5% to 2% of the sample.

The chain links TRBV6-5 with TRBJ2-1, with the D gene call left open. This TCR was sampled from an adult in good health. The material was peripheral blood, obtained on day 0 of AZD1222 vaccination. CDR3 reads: CASSPGPEYNEQFF. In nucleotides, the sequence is TGTGCCAGCAGTCCCGGACCAGAGTACAATGAGCAGTTCTTC.